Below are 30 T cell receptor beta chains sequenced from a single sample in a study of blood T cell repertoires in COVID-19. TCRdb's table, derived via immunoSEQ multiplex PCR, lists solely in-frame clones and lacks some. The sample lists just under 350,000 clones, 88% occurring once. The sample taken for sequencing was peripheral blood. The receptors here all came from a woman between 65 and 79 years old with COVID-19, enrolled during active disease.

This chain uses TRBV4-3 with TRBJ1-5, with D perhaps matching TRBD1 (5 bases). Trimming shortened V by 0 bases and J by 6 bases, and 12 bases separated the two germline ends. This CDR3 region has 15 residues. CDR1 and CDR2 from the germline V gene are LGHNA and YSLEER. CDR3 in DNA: TGCGCCAGCAGCCAAGATCGGGGGGGGAGTCAGCCCCAGCATTTT. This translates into CASSQDRGGSQPQHF.

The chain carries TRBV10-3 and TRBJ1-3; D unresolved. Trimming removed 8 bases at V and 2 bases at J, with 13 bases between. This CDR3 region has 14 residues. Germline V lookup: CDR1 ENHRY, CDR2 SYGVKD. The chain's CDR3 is CAIGGHSAGNTIYF. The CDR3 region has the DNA TGTGCCATCGGCGGCCACTCGGCTGGAAACACCATATATTTT.

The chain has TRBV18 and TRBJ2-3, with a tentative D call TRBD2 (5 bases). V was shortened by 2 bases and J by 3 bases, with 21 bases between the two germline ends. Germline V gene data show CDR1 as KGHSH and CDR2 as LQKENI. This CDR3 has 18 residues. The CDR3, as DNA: TGTGCCAGCTCACCAACGCAGGCAATCGGGATGGGAACAGATACGCAGTATTTT. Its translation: CASSPTQAIGMGTDTQYF.

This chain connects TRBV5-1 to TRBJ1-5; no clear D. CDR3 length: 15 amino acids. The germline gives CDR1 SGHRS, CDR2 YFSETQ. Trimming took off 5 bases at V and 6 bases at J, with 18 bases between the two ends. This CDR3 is CASRPDGQVGQPQHF. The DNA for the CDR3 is TGCGCCAGCAGACCTGACGGCCAGGTAGGTCAGCCCCAGCATTTT.

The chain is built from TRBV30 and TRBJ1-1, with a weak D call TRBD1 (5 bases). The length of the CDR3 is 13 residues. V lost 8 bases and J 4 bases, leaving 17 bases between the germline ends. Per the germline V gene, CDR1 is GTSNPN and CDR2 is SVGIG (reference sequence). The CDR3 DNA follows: TGTGCCGGAAGAGCGCGGGGACGCACTGAAGCTTTCTTT. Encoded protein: CAGRARGRTEAFF. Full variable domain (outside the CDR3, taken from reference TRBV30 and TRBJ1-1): SQTIHQWPATLVQPVGSPLSLECTVEGTSNPNLYWYRQAAGRGLQLLFYSVGIGQISSEVPQNLSASRPQDRQFILSSKKLLLSDSGFYLCAGRARGRTEAFFGQGTRLTVV.

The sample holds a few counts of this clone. DNA for the CDR3: TGTGCCAGCAGCTACAGGGGCGGAGAGCAGTACTTC. Amino acid sequence: CASSYRGGEQYF. The chain links TRBV5-4 to TRBJ2-7; 7 bases map to TRBD1. From germline, CDR1 is SGHNT and CDR2 YYREEE (reference sequence). Trimming cost V 3 bases and J 7 bases; bases outside gene matches: 4. This CDR3 comprises 12 residues.

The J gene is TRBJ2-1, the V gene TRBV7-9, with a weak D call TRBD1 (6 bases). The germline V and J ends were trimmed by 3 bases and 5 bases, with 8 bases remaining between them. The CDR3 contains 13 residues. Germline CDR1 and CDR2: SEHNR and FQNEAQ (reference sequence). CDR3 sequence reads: CASSLDRNNEQFF. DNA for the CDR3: TGTGCCAGCAGCTTGGACAGAAACAATGAGCAGTTCTTC.

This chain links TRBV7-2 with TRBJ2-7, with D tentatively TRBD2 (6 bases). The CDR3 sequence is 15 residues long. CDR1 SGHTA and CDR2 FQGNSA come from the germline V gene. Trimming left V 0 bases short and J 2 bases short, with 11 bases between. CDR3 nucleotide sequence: TGTGCCAGCAGCTTAGCCGGGACGGGGGCCTACGAGCAGTACTTC. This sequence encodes CASSLAGTGAYEQYF.

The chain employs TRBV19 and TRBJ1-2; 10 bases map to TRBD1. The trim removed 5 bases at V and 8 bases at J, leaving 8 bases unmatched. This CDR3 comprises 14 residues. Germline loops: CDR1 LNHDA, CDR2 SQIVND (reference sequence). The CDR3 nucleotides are TGTGCCAGTAGTGGGACAGGGGTTACCTACGGCTACACCTTC. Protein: CASSGTGVTYGYTF.

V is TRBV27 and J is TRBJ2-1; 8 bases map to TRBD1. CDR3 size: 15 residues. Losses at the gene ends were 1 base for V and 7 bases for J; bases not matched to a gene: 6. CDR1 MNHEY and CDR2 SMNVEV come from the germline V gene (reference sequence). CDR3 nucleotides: TGTGCCAGCAGTTTATACCAGGGGGCTCCGAATGAGCAGTTCTTC. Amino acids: CASSLYQGAPNEQFF.

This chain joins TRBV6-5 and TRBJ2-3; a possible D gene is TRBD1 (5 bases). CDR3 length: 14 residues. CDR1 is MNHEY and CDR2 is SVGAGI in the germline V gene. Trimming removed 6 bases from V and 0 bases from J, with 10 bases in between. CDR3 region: CASSQGSSTDTQYF. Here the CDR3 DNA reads TGTGCCAGCAGCCAGGGTAGTAGCACAGATACGCAGTATTTT.

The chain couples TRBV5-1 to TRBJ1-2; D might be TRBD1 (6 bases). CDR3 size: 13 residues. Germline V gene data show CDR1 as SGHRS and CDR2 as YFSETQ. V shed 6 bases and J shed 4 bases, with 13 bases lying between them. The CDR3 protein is CASTLGDTYGYTF. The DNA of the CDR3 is TGCGCCAGCACCTTAGGGGACACCTATGGCTACACCTTC.

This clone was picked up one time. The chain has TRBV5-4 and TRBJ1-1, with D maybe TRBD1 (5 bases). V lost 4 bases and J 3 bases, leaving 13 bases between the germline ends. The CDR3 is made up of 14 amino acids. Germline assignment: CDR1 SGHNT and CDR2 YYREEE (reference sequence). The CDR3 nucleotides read TGTGCCAGCAGCCCCTCGTGGGGGGACACTGAAGCTTTCTTT. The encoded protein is CASSPSWGDTEAFF.

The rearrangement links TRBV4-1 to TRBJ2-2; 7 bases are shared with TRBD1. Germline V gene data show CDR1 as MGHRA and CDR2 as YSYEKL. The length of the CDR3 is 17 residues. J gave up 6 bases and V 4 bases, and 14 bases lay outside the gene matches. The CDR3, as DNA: TGCGCCAGCAGCCCCTCCATCGACAGGGTATCGGCCGGGGAGCTGTTTTTT. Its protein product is CASSPSIDRVSAGELFF.

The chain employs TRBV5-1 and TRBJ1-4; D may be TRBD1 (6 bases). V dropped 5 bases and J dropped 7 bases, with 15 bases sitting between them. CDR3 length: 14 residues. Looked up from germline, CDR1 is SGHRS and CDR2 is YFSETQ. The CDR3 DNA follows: TGCGCCAGCAGTGATGGACAGTCCGGTGAAAAACTGTTTTTT. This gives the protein CASSDGQSGEKLFF.

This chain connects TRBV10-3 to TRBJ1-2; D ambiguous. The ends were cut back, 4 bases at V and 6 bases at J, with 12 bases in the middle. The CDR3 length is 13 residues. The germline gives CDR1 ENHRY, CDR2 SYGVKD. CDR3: CAISASGSDGYTF. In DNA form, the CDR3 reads TGTGCCATCAGTGCGTCGGGGAGCGATGGCTACACCTTC.

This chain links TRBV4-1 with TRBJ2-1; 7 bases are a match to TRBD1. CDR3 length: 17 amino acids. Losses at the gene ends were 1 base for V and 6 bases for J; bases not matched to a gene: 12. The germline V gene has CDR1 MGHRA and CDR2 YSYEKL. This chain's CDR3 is CASSQVARTGLLNEQFF. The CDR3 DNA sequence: TGCGCCAGCAGCCAAGTGGCCAGGACAGGCCTACTCAATGAGCAGTTCTTC.

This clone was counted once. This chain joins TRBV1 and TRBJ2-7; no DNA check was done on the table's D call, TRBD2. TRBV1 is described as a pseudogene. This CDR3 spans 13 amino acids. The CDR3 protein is CTRLAGSPYEQYF. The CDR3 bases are TGCACCCGACTAGCGGGGTCCCCCTACGAGCAGTACTTC.

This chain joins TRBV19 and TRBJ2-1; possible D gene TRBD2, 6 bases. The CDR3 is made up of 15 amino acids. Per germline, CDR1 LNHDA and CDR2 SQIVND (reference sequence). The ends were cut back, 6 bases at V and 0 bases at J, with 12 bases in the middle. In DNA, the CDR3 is TGTGCCAGTAGGTTAGCGGCCCCCTCCTACAATGAGCAGTTCTTC. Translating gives CASRLAAPSYNEQFF.

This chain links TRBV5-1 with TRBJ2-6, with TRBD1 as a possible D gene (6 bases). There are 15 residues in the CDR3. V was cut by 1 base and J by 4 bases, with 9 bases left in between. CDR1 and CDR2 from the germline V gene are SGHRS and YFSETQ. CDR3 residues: CASSLSTGGANVLTF. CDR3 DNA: TGCGCCAGCAGCTTGTCTACAGGGGGGGCCAACGTCCTGACTTTC.

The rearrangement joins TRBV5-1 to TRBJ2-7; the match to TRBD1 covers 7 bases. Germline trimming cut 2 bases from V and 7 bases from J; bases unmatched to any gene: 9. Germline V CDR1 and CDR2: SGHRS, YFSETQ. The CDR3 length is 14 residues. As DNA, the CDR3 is TGCGCCAGCAGCTTTAACACAGGGGACCATGAGCAGTACTTC. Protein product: CASSFNTGDHEQYF.

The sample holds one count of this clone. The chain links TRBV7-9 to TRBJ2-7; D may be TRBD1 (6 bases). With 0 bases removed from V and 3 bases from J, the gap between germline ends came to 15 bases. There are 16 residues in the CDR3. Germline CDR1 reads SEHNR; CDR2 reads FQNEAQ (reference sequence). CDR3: CASSLAPGTSSYEQYF. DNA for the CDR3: TGTGCCAGCAGCTTAGCCCCCGGGACATCGAGCTACGAGCAGTACTTC.

The CDR3 loop reads CASSYSISEAFF. CDR3 nucleotides: TGTGCCAGCAGTTACAGCATAAGCGAAGCTTTCTTT. The genes are TRBV6-2 or TRBV6-3 and TRBJ1-1; no reliable D call. The CDR3 covers 12 residues. Trimming pared 2 bases from V and 8 bases from J, leaving 9 bases between. Germline loops: CDR1 MNHEY, CDR2 SVGEGT.

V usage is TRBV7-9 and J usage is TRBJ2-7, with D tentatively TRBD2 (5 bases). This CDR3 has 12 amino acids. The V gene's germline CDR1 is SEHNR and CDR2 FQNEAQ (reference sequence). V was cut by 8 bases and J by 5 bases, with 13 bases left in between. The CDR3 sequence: CASGRGTDEQYF. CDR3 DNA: TGTGCCAGCGGTCGGGGTACAGACGAGCAGTACTTC.

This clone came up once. For the CDR3, the DNA is TGCGCCAGCAGCCCAGGACAGCTACCGAACACTGAAGCTTTCTTT. Its protein is CASSPGQLPNTEAFF. The V and J genes are TRBV5-1 and TRBJ1-1, with a weak D call TRBD1 (6 bases). The CDR3 is 15 residues long. The V and J ends lost 4 bases and 1 base respectively, with 14 bases between them. The germline V gene encodes CDR1 SGHRS and CDR2 YFSETQ.

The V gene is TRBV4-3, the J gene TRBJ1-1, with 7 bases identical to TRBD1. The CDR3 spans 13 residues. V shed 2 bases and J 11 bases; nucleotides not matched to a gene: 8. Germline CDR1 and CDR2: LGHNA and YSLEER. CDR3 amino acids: CASSQIERGQAFF. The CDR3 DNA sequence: TGCGCCAGCAGCCAAATAGAAAGGGGGCAGGCTTTCTTT.

In DNA, the CDR3 is TGTGCCAGCAGCTACGGGACAGCGAACACCGGGGAGCTGTTTTTT. Translation: CASSYGTANTGELFF. The chain recombines TRBV13 with TRBJ2-2, with 7 bases fitting TRBD1. Germline V gene lookup returns CDR1 PRHDT and CDR2 FYEKMQ (reference sequence). There are 15 residues in the CDR3. The trim removed 4 bases at V and 0 bases at J, leaving 2 bases unmatched.

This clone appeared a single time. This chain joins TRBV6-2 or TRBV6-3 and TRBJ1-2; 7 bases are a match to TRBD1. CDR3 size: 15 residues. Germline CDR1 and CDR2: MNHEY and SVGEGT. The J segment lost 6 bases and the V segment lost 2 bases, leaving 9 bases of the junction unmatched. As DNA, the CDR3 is TGTGCCAGCAGTTACCCGCAAACCGGGACAGATGGCTACACCTTC. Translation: CASSYPQTGTDGYTF.

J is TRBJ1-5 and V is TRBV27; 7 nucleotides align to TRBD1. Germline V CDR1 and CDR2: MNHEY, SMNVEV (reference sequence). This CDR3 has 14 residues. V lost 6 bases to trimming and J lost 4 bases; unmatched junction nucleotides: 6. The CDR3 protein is CASRQGRQNQPQHF. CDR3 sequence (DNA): TGTGCCAGCAGACAGGGGCGTCAAAATCAGCCCCAGCATTTT.

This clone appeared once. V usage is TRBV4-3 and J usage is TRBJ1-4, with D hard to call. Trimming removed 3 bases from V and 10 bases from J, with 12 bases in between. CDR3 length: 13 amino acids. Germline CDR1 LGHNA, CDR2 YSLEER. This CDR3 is CASSHLEKGKLFF. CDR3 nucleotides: TGCGCCAGCAGCCACCTGGAGAAAGGAAAACTGTTTTTT.